One sample yielded the 15 T cell receptor beta chains listed below, sequenced in a study of cytomegalovirus exposure and HLA in healthy donors. Primers for the PCR totalled 60 Vbeta and 13 Jbeta. Profiling relied on immunoSEQ multiplex PCR, and the TCRdb table lists in-frame clones only, not all of them. There are fewer than 250,000 clones in the sample; 75% to 85% occur only once, and 0.39% lies in the top ten. Sequencing was done on a sample of PBMCs. The receptors shown here come from a male donor in good health and CMV-seropositive.

The chain is built from TRBV5-1 and TRBJ2-1, with 11 nucleotides matching TRBD1. J was trimmed by 8 bases and V by 0 bases; bases with no gene match: 1. Germline V gene data show CDR1 as SGHRS and CDR2 as YFSETQ. The CDR3 has 14 residues. CDR3 amino acids: CASSLGTGGDEQFF. The CDR3 DNA is TGCGCCAGCAGCTTGGGGACAGGGGGCGATGAGCAGTTCTTC.

The genes are TRBV6-5 and TRBJ1-1; perhaps TRBD1 as D (6 bases). This CDR3 is built from 13 residues. V lost 2 bases to trimming and J lost 5 bases, with 9 bases between them. Looked up from germline, CDR1 is MNHEY and CDR2 is SVGAGI. CDR3 residues: CASSYGGGTEAFF. CDR3 in DNA: TGTGCCAGCAGTTACGGGGGCGGGACTGAAGCTTTCTTT.

The V gene is TRBV19, the J gene TRBJ1-6; 8 bases match TRBD1. The ends lost 3 bases at V and 5 bases at J; junction bases unmatched: 3. The germline V gene has CDR1 LNHDA and CDR2 SQIVND (reference sequence). This CDR3 has 15 residues. The CDR3 bases are TGTGCCAGTAGTATGACAGGGGAGGATAATTCACCCCTCCACTTT. It codes for CASSMTGEDNSPLHF.

This chain joins TRBV5-1 and TRBJ1-2; TRBD1 agrees at 7 bases. There are 14 residues in the CDR3. Unmatched junction bases numbered 7, after V lost 2 bases and J lost 6 bases. Germline CDR1 is SGHRS and CDR2 is YFSETQ. The CDR3 DNA reads TGCGCCAGCAGCTTTGAAGAGGGGGCCCATGGCTACACCTTC. It yields the protein CASSFEEGAHGYTF.

The chain couples TRBV9 to TRBJ2-2, with D perhaps TRBD1 (5 bases). Germline CDR1 is SGDLS and CDR2 is YYNGEE. The CDR3 sequence is 15 residues long. The ends were cut back, 1 base at V and 1 base at J, with 8 bases in the middle. CDR3 loop: CASSVQGLNTGELFF. The CDR3, as DNA: TGTGCCAGCAGCGTACAGGGTTTGAACACCGGGGAGCTGTTTTTT.

The chain has TRBV6-1 and TRBJ1-4; no clear D gene. Germline V gene sequence: CDR1 MNHNS, CDR2 SASEGT. Trimming pared 3 bases from V and 6 bases from J, leaving 8 bases between. The CDR3 is 13 amino acids. This CDR3 reads CASSDRQDEKLFF. The CDR3 coding sequence is TGTGCCAGCAGTGATAGACAAGATGAAAAACTGTTTTTT.

This rearrangement joins TRBV7-3 to TRBJ2-3, with 12 bases identical to TRBD2. Germline CDR1 is SGHTA and CDR2 is FQGTGA. V lost 5 bases to trimming and J lost 1 base; unmatched junction nucleotides: 7. The CDR3 is made up of 17 amino acids. The CDR3 coding sequence is TGTGCCAGCAGCCGGGGGACTAGCGGGTCCGGCACAGATACGCAGTATTTT. Protein: CASSRGTSGSGTDTQYF.

The rearrangement uses TRBV27 and TRBJ1-1, with D possibly matching TRBD1 (5 bases). Trimming shortened V by 3 bases and J by 1 base, and 9 bases separated the two germline ends. CDR3 size: 14 residues. The germline gives CDR1 MNHEY, CDR2 SMNVEV (reference sequence). CDR3 nucleotides: TGTGCCAGCAGTTTCTGGGGCGCGAACACTGAAGCTTTCTTT. Residues: CASSFWGANTEAFF.

The chain carries TRBV7-9 and TRBJ2-2; possible D gene TRBD2, 5 bases. Germline CDR1 reads SEHNR; CDR2 reads FQNEAQ (reference sequence). This CDR3 has 16 residues. Trimming took 11 bases from V and 4 from J, leaving 23 bases between them. DNA for the CDR3: TGTGCCTACCAAGCGGCTGGCGGGCTCGGCACCGGGGAGCTGTTTTTT. Translated: CAYQAAGGLGTGELFF.

This clone was counted between two and nine times. The chain is built from TRBV5-6 and TRBJ1-4; a weak D match, TRBD1 (6 bases). CDR3 size: 13 residues. CDR1 and CDR2 (germline): SGHDT, YYEEEE. V lost 4 bases and J 10 bases, leaving 14 bases between the germline ends. The CDR3 region is CASSQTGGGKLFF. The CDR3 DNA follows: TGTGCCAGCAGCCAGACGGGAGGGGGAAAACTGTTTTTT. Complete variable domain (other parts from reference TRBV5-6 and TRBJ1-4): DAGVTQSPTHLIKTRGQQVTLRCSPKSGHDTVSWYQQALGQGPQFIFQYYEEEERQRGNFPDRFSGHQFPNYSSELNVNALLLGDSALYLCASSQTGGGKLFFGSGTQLSVL.

The chain is built from TRBV7-9 and TRBJ2-7, with TRBD1 as a possible D gene (6 bases). The germline gives CDR1 SEHNR, CDR2 FQNEAQ (reference sequence). There are 13 residues in the CDR3. V gave up 4 bases and J gave up 9 bases, with 16 bases separating them. CDR3 DNA: TGTGCCAGCAGCTCCCCCTACAGGGACGGGCAGTACTTC. Amino acids: CASSSPYRDGQYF.

The chain uses TRBV7-2 and TRBJ2-1, with D possibly matching TRBD2 (6 bases). CDR1 and CDR2 from the germline V gene are SGHTA and FQGNSA. V was shortened by 5 bases and J by 9 bases, with 17 bases between the two germline ends. CDR3 length: 14 amino acids. The CDR3 loop reads CASSTGLSGGEQFF. The CDR3 region has the DNA TGTGCCAGCAGCACGGGACTTTCTGGTGGTGAGCAGTTCTTC.

The chain employs TRBV29-1 and TRBJ2-1; 8 bases align to TRBD2. The germline V gene has CDR1 SQVTM and CDR2 ANQGSEA. The ends lost 8 bases at V and 12 bases at J; junction bases unmatched: 18. This CDR3 has 14 amino acids. CDR3 coding DNA: TGCAGCCAAACACGGGCTAGCGGGTCCGATACGCAGTTCTTC. It codes for CSQTRASGSDTQFF.

The rearrangement links TRBV7-2 to TRBJ2-1; 12 bases align to TRBD2. CDR1 and CDR2 (germline): SGHTA, FQGNSA. The J segment lost 6 bases and the V segment lost 5 bases, leaving 5 bases of the junction unmatched. The CDR3 spans 15 residues. The CDR3 spells CASSRTSGRPNEQFF. The CDR3 DNA is TGTGCCAGCAGCCGTACTAGCGGGAGGCCCAATGAGCAGTTCTTC.

This clone was recorded once. The rearrangement joins TRBV5-5 to TRBJ1-1; 10 bases fit TRBD1. The CDR3 is made up of 14 amino acids. The V gene end was trimmed by 4 bases and the J gene end by 5 bases; junction bases not matched to a gene: 5. Germline-derived CDR1 and CDR2 are SGHKS and YYEKEE (reference sequence). The CDR3 sequence: CASSGGTGETEAFF. CDR3 nucleotide sequence: TGTGCCAGCAGCGGGGGGACAGGGGAGACTGAAGCTTTCTTT.